The T cell receptor beta chain under discussion was sequenced for a study of OX40 agonist ivuxolimab in advanced cancers. The CDR3 contains 15 residues. Per germline, CDR1 SGHTA and CDR2 FQGNSA. Losses at the gene ends were 1 base for V and 7 bases for J; bases not matched to a gene: 7. Method: immunoSEQ multiplex PCR; TCRdb's copy keeps in-frame clones and lacks some. The sample has approximately 100,000 clones, approximately 90% seen once; the top ten hold roughly 0.79%. Study-level results: Partly responding patients at 0.1-3.0 mg/kg showed some of the smallest clonal expansion.

Remarks on this clone: The antigen remains undetermined.

Source: CD4+ or CD8+ T cells sorted from blood, taken in a trial of the OX40 agonist ivuxolimab. V and J are TRBV7-2 and TRBJ1-2; 9 positions match TRBD1. The receptor was derived from an adult with an advanced solid tumor such as melanoma, head and neck, liver or kidney cancer. CDR3 DNA sequence: TGTGCCAGCAGCTTAGACAGGGGGCTAGCGGGTGGCTACACCTTC. This gives the protein CASSLDRGLAGGYTF.